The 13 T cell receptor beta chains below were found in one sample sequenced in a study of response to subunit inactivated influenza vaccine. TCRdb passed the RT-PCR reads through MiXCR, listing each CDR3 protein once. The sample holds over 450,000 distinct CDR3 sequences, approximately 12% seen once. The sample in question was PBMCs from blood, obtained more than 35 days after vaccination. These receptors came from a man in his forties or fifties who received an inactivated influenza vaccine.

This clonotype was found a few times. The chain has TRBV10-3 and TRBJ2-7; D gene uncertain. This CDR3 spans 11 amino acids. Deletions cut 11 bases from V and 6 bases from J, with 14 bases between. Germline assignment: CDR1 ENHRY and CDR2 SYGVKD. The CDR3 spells CASNSGAEQYF. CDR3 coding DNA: TGTGCCTCAAACTCTGGCGCCGAGCAGTACTTC.

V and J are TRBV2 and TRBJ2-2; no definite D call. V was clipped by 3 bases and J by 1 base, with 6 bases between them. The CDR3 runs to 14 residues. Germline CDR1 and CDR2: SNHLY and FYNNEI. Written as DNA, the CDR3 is TGTGCCAGCAGTGATCTCCGGAACACCGGGGAGCTGTTTTTT. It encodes CASSDLRNTGELFF.

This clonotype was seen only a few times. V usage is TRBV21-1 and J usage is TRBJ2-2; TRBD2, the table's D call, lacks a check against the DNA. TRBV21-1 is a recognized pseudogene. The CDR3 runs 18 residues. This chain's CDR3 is CASSTPSTSGRAMGELFF. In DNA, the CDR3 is TGTGCCAGCAGCACCCCTTCGACTAGCGGGAGAGCGATGGGGGAGCTGTTTTTT.

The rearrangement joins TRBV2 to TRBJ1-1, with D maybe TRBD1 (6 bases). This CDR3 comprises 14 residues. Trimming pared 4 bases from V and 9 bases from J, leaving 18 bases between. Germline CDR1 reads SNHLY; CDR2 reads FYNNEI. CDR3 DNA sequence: TGTGCCAGCAGTGTGGTTCAGGGGACTTCTCAAGCTTTCTTT. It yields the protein CASSVVQGTSQAFF.

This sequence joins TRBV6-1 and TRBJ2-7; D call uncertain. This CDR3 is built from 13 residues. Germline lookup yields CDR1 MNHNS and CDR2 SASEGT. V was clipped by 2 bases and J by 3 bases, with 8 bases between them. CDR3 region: CASSELGFYEQYF. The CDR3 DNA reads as TGTGCCAGCAGTGAACTGGGTTTCTACGAGCAGTACTTC.

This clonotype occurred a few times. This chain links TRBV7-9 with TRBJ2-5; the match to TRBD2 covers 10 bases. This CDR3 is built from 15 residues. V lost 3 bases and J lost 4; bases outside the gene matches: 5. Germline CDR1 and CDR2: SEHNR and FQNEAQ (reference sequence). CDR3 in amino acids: CASSFALAGLETQYF. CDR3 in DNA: TGTGCCAGCAGCTTTGCACTAGCGGGACTAGAGACCCAGTACTTC.

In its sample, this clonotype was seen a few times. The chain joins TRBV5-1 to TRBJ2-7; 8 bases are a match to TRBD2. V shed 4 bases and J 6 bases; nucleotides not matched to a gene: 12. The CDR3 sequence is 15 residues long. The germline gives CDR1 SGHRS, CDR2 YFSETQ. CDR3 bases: TGCGCCAGCAGCCTGGGACTAGTCAGTCCCCTCGAGCAGTACTTC. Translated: CASSLGLVSPLEQYF.

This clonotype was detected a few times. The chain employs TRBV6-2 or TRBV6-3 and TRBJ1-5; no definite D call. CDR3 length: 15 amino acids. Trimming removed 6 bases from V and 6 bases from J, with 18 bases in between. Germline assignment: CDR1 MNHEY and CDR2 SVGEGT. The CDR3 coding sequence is TGTGCCAGCAGGTTCCTTTTGACGAAGAGTCAGCCCCAGCATTTT. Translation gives CASRFLLTKSQPQHF.

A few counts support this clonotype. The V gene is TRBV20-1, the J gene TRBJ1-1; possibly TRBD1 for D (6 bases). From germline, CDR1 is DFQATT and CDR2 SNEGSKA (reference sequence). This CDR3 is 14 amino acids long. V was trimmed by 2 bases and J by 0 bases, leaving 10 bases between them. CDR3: CSARPGALNTEAFF. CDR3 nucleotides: TGCAGTGCTAGACCAGGGGCTCTGAACACTGAAGCTTTCTTT.

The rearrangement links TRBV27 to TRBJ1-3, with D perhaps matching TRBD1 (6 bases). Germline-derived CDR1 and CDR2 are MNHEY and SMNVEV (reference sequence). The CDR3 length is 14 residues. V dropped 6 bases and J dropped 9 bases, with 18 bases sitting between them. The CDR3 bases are TGTGCCAGCAGGGCAGAGCACAGGGCGGCCACCATATATTTT. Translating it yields CASRAEHRAATIYF.

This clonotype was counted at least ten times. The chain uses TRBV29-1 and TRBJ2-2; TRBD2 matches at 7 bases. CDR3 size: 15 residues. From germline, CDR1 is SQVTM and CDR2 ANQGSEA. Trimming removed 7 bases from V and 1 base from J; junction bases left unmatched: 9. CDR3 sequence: CSARTGGGNTGELFF. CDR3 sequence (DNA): TGCAGCGCACGGACGGGGGGAGGGAACACCGGGGAGCTGTTTTTT.

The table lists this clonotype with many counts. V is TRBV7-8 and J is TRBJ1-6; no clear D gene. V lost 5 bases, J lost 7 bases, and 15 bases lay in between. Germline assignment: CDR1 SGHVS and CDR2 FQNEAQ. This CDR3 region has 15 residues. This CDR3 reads CASSPRTVGNSPLHF. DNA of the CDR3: TGTGCCAGCAGCCCGCGGACGGTTGGGAATTCACCCCTCCACTTT.

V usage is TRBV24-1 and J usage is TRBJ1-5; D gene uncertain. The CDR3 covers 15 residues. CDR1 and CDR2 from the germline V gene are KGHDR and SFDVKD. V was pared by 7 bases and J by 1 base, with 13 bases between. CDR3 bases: TGTGCCACCAGCCCGTCCCGGGAGAGCAATCAGCCCCAGCATTTT. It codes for CATSPSRESNQPQHF.